This T cell receptor (beta chain) was identified during a study of siplizumab effects on memory and regulatory T cells. Overall study findings and caveats: Alloreactive CD4+ clones that could be mapped were on average about 71% Treg-derived with siplizumab, against roughly 27% in controls. Memory T cells appeared less diverse than naive cells, which seemed to contribute substantially to alloresponse. Left unconfirmed was the suppressive function of proliferating Tregs from siplizumab cultures.

Concerning this clone itself: The target antigen is unknown.

Assays covered around 100,000 TCR templates per sample. The protocol was immunoSEQ multiplex PCR, while the TCRdb copy is restricted to in-frame clones and leaves out a portion. The sample consists of about 110,000 clones, about 91% of them appearing once. V was clipped by 2 bases and J by 5 bases; unmatched bases: 0. The CDR3 loop spans 12 amino acids. CDR1 is SGHRS and CDR2 is YFSETQ in the germline V gene. The source is a human donor in good health. The chain carries TRBV5-1 and TRBJ2-5; 7 bases align to TRBD2. Sequenced: Tregs sorted from blood. The CDR3 sequence: CASSFGGETQYF. The CDR3 DNA reads as TGCGCCAGCAGCTTCGGGGGGGAGACCCAGTACTTC.